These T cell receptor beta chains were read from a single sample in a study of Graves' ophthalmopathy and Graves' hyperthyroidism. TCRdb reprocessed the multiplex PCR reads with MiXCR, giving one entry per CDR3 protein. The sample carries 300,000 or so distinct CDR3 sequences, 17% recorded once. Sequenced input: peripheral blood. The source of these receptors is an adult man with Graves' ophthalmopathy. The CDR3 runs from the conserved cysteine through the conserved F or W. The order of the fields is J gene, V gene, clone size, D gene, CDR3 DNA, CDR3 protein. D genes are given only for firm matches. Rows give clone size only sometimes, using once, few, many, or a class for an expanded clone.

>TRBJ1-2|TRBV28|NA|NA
TGTGCCAGCAGGCGATTTAGGGACATGGTACAGATTAACTATGGCTACATCTTC
CASRRFRDMVQINYGYIF
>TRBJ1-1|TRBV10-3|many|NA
TGTGCCATCAGTGAGTCTATATTCGAAGGAAACACTGAAGCTTTCTTT
CAISESIFEGNTEAFF
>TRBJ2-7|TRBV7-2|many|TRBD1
TGTGCCAGCAGCGCCACGACAGGGTCGTCCGAGCAGTACTTC
CASSATTGSSEQYF
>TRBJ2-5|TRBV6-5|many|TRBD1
TGTGCCAGCAGTAACCCGGACAGGGGTGAGGAGACCCAGTACTTC
CASSNPDRGEETQYF
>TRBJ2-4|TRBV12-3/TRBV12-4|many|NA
TGTGCCAGCAGTTTAGCGTCAGGGCTCAAAAACATTCAGTACTTC
CASSLASGLKNIQYF
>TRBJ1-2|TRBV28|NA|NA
TGTGCCAGCAGTTTCCCACAGGGCTTTCTCTATGGCTACACCTTC
CASSFPQGFLYGYTF
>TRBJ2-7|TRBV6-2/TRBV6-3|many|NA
TGTGCCAGCAGTCCCATTGTCCGGACCTCCTACGAGCAGTACTTC
CASSPIVRTSYEQYF
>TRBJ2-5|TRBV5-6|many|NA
TGTGCCAGCAGATCGGACGCGCAAGAGACCCAGTACTTC
CASRSDAQETQYF
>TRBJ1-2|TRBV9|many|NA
TGTGCCAGCAGCGTAGCAGGGGACTATGGCTACACCTTC
CASSVAGDYGYTF
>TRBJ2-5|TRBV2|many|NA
TGTGCCAGCATTATGGCAGAGACCCAGTACTTC
CASIMAETQYF
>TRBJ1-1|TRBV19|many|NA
TGTGCCAGTAGTGGGCGTAGGACTGAAGCTTTCTTT
CASSGRRTEAFF
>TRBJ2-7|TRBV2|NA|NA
TGTGCCAGCACCGTAGCCAGAGGACGGTACGAGCAGTCCTTC
CASTVARGRYEQSF
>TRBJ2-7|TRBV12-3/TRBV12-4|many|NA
TGTGCCAGCAGTTTAAACCGTCTCGGGACTGGGAGCTCCTACGAGCAGTACTTC
CASSLNRLGTGSSYEQYF
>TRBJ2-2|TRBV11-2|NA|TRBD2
TGTGCCAGCAGCTCGCGTACTAGCGGGATGGGGACCGGGGAGCTGTTTTTT
CASSSRTSGMGTGELFF
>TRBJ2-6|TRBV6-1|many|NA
TGTGCCAGCCGGGCAGGGAATGGGGCCAACGTCCTGACTTTC
CASRAGNGANVLTF
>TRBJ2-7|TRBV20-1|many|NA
TGCAGTGCTACCGGCCTCACCTACGAGCAGTACTTC
CSATGLTYEQYF
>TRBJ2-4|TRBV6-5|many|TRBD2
TGTGCCAGCAGTTACTCTATTAGCGGGAGCCTTGCCAAAAACATTCAGTACTTC
CASSYSISGSLAKNIQYF
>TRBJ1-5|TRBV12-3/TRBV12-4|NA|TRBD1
TGTGCCAGCAGTGCGTACAGGGGAAATCAGCCCCAGCATTTT
CASSAYRGNQPQHF
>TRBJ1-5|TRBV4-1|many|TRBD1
TGCGCCAGCAGCCAAGCTACACCGAGGGGGCTCGGTCGGCCCCAGCATTTT
CASSQATPRGLGRPQHF
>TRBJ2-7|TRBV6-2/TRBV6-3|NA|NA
TGTGCCAGCACTAAGTCGAGGTACTACGAGCAGTACTTC
CASTKSRYYEQYF
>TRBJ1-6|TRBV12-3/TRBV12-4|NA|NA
TGTGCCAGCAGTTTTGGGGGAGATAATTCACCCCTCCACTTT
CASSFGGDNSPLHF
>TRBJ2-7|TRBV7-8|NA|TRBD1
TGTGCCAGCAGCCCGAGACCCGGGACAGGCGGGGAGCAGTACTTC
CASSPRPGTGGEQYF
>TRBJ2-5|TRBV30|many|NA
TGTGCCTGGAGTGGTGAAAAGACCCAGTACTTC
CAWSGEKTQYF
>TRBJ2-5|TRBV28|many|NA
TGTGCCAGCAGTAATAAACTAGGAAACCAAGAGACCCAGTACTTC
CASSNKLGNQETQYF
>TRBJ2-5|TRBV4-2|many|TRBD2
TGTGCCAGCAGCCAAGATTGGTTTGCGGGGGGGGAGACCCAGTACTTC
CASSQDWFAGGETQYF
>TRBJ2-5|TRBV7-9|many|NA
TGTGCCAGCATTCGGATCCAAGAGACCCAGTACTTC
CASIRIQETQYF
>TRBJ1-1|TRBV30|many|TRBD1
TGTGCCTGGAGTGTATACAGGGGGCACGCTTTCTTT
CAWSVYRGHAFF
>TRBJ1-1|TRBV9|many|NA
TGTGCCAGCAGCGTCTCAGGGAACACTGAAGCTTTCTTT
CASSVSGNTEAFF
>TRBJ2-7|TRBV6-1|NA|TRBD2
TGTGCCAGCAGTAGAACCGGGACTAGCGGGAGAACATACGAGCAGTACTTC
CASSRTGTSGRTYEQYF
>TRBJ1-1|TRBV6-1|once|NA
TGTGCCAGCGGCCTACAGGAGGCTTTCACTGAAGCTTTCTTT
CASGLQEAFTEAFF
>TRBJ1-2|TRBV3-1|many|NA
TGTGCCAGCAGCCAAGAATTGCAGGGACGAGGCTACACCTTC
CASSQELQGRGYTF
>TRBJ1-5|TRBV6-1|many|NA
TGTGCCAGCCAGGGAGCGCGCAATCAGCCCCAGCATTTT
CASQGARNQPQHF
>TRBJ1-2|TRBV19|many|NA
TGTGCCAGTAGTATATCCATAGCGCGAAACTATGGCTACACCTTC
CASSISIARNYGYTF
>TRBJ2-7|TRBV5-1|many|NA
TGCGCCAGCAGCTTGGGTTCGGCGGGCTCCGAGCAGTACTTC
CASSLGSAGSEQYF
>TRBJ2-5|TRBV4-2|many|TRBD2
TGTGCCAGCAGCCCCAGAGGGCAACTAGCGCGGGCCCTAGAGACCCAGTACTTC
CASSPRGQLARALETQYF
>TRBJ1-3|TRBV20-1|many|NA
TGCAGTGCTGAAAGATCTGGAAACACCATATATTTT
CSAERSGNTIYF
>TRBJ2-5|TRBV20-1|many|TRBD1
TGCAGTGCAGTCCCGGGACAGGGACCAGAAGAGACCCAGTACTTC
CSAVPGQGPEETQYF
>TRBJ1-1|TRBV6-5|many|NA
TGTGCCAGCAGTTACGGGGGGGTGGAAGCTTTCTTT
CASSYGGVEAFF
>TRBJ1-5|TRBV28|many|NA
TGTGCCAGCAGTGAGGGCACGGTCCAGCCCCAGCATTTT
CASSEGTVQPQHF
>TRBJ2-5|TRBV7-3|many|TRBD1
TGTGCCAGCAGCGCCACAGGGGGCTCAGGGACCCAGTACTTC
CASSATGGSGTQYF
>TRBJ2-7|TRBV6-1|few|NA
TGTGCCAGCAGTGACTTAACCGACTCCTACGAGCAGTACTTC
CASSDLTDSYEQYF
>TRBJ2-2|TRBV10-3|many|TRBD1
TGTGCCATCAGCAATGGCGGGACAGGAGAAACCGGGGAGCTGTTTTTT
CAISNGGTGETGELFF
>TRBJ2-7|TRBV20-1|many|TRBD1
TGCAGTGCTATCCAGACAGGGGGACCAGGGGACGAGCAGTACTTC
CSAIQTGGPGDEQYF
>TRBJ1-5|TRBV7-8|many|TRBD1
TGTGCCAGCAGCTATGATACAGGGGGGCAGCCCCAGCATTTT
CASSYDTGGQPQHF
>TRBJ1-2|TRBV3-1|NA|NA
TGTGCCAGCAGCCAATTTCAGGGAAGAGATGGCTACACCTTC
CASSQFQGRDGYTF
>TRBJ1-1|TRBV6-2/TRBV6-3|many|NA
TGTGCCAGCAGTCGGGCCGGGAACGGTCTTCGGGGGACTGAAGCTTTCTTT
CASSRAGNGLRGTEAFF
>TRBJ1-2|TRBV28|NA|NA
TGTGCCGGTAACCTAAACTATGGCTACACCTTC
CAGNLNYGYTF
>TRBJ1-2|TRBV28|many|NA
TGTGCCAGCAGCGCCCGGGGAGACAGCTATAATGGCTACACCTTC
CASSARGDSYNGYTF
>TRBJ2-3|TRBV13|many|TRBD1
TGTGCCAGCAGCTCCCGGGACAGGGGAGTCGATACGCAGTATTTT
CASSSRDRGVDTQYF
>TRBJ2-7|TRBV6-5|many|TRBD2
TGTGCCACCCTAGCGGGAGGCCATGGGGAGCAGTACTTC
CATLAGGHGEQYF
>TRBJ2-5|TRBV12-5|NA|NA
TGTGCTAGTGTACCAGGGTTTGGGGGAGTCGAGACCCAGTACTTC
CASVPGFGGVETQYF
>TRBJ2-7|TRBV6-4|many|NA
TGTGCCAGCAGTGACTCGGCGGACGGCTACCAGCAGTACTTC
CASSDSADGYQQYF
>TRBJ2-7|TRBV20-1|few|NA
TGCAGTGCTAGACCAATACTGGGGGAGCAGTACTTC
CSARPILGEQYF
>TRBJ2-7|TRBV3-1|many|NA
TGTGCCAGCAGCCAACCCAAGTGCGAGCAGTACTTC
CASSQPKCEQYF
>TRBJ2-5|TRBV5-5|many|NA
TGTGCCAGCAGCTTGTGGACGGACCTTACCCAGTACTTC
CASSLWTDLTQYF